In its sample, the clone carrying this TCR beta chain was seen a few times. As yet, its antigen is unknown. Constant-region reverse primers amplified full-length variable regions, followed by semi-nested Nested Universal Primer A PCR. MiXCR was run by TCRdb on the 5' RACE reads, yielding one entry per CDR3 protein. The sample records around 52,000 distinct CDR3 sequences, roughly 28% being singletons. General study results and limits: The TCR gene usage of tumor memory CD4+ T cells clustered together with blood and lymph node memory CD4+ cells and with lymph node naive CD4+ cells.

Trimming stripped 0 bases from V and 5 bases from J, with 14 bases between. The CDR3 runs 15 residues. Germline CDR1 reads SGDLS; CDR2 reads YYNGEE. The chain has TRBV9 and TRBJ2-5, with a possible D match to TRBD2 (5 bases). Sequenced input: tumor-infiltrating memory CD4+ T cells sorted from the breast tumor. Subset in this sample: memory CD4+ T cells, CD4+CD45RO+CD25-. This sequence was found in a female donor with breast cancer. In nucleotides, the CDR3 is TGTGCCAGCAGCGTAGATCCCGGGGTGGTTGAGACCCAGTACTTC. Its translation is CASSVDPGVVETQYF. The full variable domain, completed using reference TRBV9 and TRBJ2-5, is DSGVTQTPKHLITATGQRVTLRCSPRSGDLSVYWYQQSLDQGLQFLIQYYNGEERAKGNILERFSAQQFPDLHSELNLSSLELGDSALYFCASSVDPGVVETQYFGPGTRLLVL.